The clone carrying this T cell receptor (beta chain) appeared many times. Its antigen is not identified. These data come from a study of identical twins. General study results and limits: It was cross-sectional statistical analysis, not following the same donors, that the conclusions relied on. Beta out-of-frame twin sharing showed a weaker excess.

This CDR3 is built from 16 residues. Germline assignment: CDR1 DFQATT and CDR2 SNEGSKA (reference sequence). V was trimmed by 0 bases and J by 0 bases, leaving 15 bases between them. TCRdb ran MiXCR on the 5' RACE reads and lists one entry per CDR3 protein. The sample yields 600,000 to 850,000 distinct CDR3 sequences, about 18% seen once. The data were also submitted as part of a second study, on T cells expressing NK-cell markers. As that study records: In several experiments, sorting was restricted to alpha-beta TCR T cells by an anti-gamma-delta TCR antibody.

The sequence derives from a woman aged 18-30 years in good health. Material for sequencing was PBMCs. V gene TRBV20-1 combines with J gene TRBJ2-7; unclear D gene. The CDR3 DNA reads TGCAGTGCTAGAGATGTGGCGGCGAGGAGCTCCTACGAGCAGTACTTC. Translation gives CSARDVAARSSYEQYF.